This T cell receptor beta chain was captured by sequencing in a study of CD8 T cell repertoires and HIV-1 epitope variants. Study details: Epitopes were three Gag families plus Nef HW9 and YT9. Autologous T cell-negative cells served as antigen-presenting cells in equal numbers. Notes on the study in general: Of nine antigen-specific beta clonotypes, six appeared to cross-react with escape variants.

With respect to this clone: The target antigen is unknown.

From germline, CDR1 is LNHDA and CDR2 SQIVND (reference sequence). Unmatched junction bases numbered 8, after V lost 6 bases and J lost 3 bases. The CDR3 is made up of 15 amino acids. Survey-depth immunoSEQ sequencing covered TCR beta CDR3 regions. Measured with immunoSEQ multiplex PCR; TCRdb has only the in-frame clones, and not every one. This repertoire shows 5,000 to 6,500 clones, about 65% found once; its top ten account for around two fifths. The sequenced sample consisted of cultured CD8+ T cells derived from PBMCs. The chain links TRBV19 to TRBJ1-2; the match to TRBD1 covers 9 bases. The clonotype originates from a male donor with HIV. The CDR3 loop is CASRNRDRVDYGYTF. CDR3 DNA sequence: TGTGCCAGTAGGAACCGGGACAGGGTAGACTATGGCTACACCTTC.